The rows below give T cell receptor beta chains drawn from one sample of a study of cytomegalovirus exposure and HLA in healthy donors. Method: immunoSEQ multiplex PCR; TCRdb's copy keeps in-frame clones and lacks some. The table lists around 100,000 clones, 60% to 85% of them singletons. Sequenced: PBMCs. The receptors derive from a woman in her thirties or forties in good health and CMV-seropositive. CDR3s include the opening cysteine and the closing phenylalanine or tryptophan. A D gene is named only where the DNA matches it firmly. Size is omitted from some rows. Given values are once, few, many or a class for expanded clones.

J	D	size	V	CDR3	DNA
TRBJ2-5	-	-	TRBV30	CAWSVQVGGRETQYF	TGTGCCTGGAGTGTACAGGTTGGAGGGAGAGAGACCCAGTACTTC
TRBJ2-5	TRBD2	-	TRBV2	CASRAREVLRETQYF	TGTGCCAGCAGGGCTCGGGAGGTCCTAAGGGAGACCCAGTACTTC
TRBJ1-1	-	few	TRBV2	CASSPKTEVRAFF	TGTGCCAGCAGCCCTAAGACAGAGGTGAGGGCTTTCTTT
TRBJ2-7	-	-	TRBV7-2	CASSLAAVYEQYF	TGTGCCAGCAGCTTAGCGGCAGTCTACGAGCAGTACTTC
TRBJ1-1	TRBD1	-	TRBV18	CASSPLETTGEAFF	TGTGCCAGCTCACCACTCGAGACGACAGGGGAAGCTTTCTTT
TRBJ2-2	TRBD2	few	TRBV7-3	CASSLAGGENTGELFF	TGTGCCAGCAGCTTAGCGGGAGGGGAGAACACCGGGGAGCTGTTTTTT
TRBJ2-5	TRBD1	-	TRBV19	CASTPGQTQETQYF	TGTGCCAGTACCCCGGGACAGACCCAAGAGACCCAGTACTTC
TRBJ2-5	-	-	TRBV7-3	CASSLSTGVQETQYF	TGTGCCAGCAGCTTAAGTACAGGCGTCCAAGAGACCCAGTACTTC
TRBJ2-1	-	-	TRBV5-4	CASSLELDNEQFF	TGTGCCAGCAGCTTGGAACTCGACAATGAGCAGTTCTTC
TRBJ2-1	-	-	TRBV2	CATITGLEQFF	TGTGCCACAATTACAGGGCTTGAGCAGTTCTTC
TRBJ1-5	TRBD1	few	TRBV13	CASSARQGRGDQPQHF	TGTGCCAGCAGCGCTCGACAGGGAAGGGGGGATCAGCCCCAGCATTTT
TRBJ1-4	TRBD1	-	TRBV19	CASSIHATGGGNEKLFF	TGTGCCAGTAGTATACACGCCACAGGGGGAGGCAATGAAAAACTGTTTTTT
TRBJ2-1	TRBD2	once	TRBV5-5	CASSWVAGGSYEQFF	TGTGCCAGCAGCTGGGTAGCGGGAGGTAGCTATGAGCAGTTCTTC
TRBJ2-7	TRBD1	-	TRBV19	CASSIGDRFYEQYF	TGTGCCAGTAGTATAGGGGACAGATTCTACGAGCAGTACTTC
TRBJ2-7	TRBD1	-	TRBV9	CASSVGTGFSYEQYF	TGTGCCAGCAGCGTAGGGACAGGGTTCTCCTACGAGCAGTACTTC
TRBJ2-1	-	-	TRBV19	CASSLAHSWGHEQFF	TGTGCCAGTAGTCTAGCCCACTCATGGGGCCATGAGCAGTTCTTC
TRBJ1-1	TRBD1	-	TRBV7-3	CASSLTGENTEAFF	TGTGCCAGCAGCTTGACAGGGGAGAACACTGAAGCTTTCTTT
TRBJ1-2	TRBD1	-	TRBV19	CASRPTGADGYTF	TGTGCCAGTAGACCGACAGGGGCCGATGGCTACACCTTC
TRBJ1-1	-	-	TRBV7-8	CASSRAPGNMNTEAFF	TGTGCCAGCAGCCGAGCGCCGGGGAATATGAACACTGAAGCTTTCTTT
TRBJ1-3	-	-	TRBV6-1	CASSERIRVVNTIYF	TGTGCCAGCAGTGAAAGAATACGGGTGGTTAACACCATATATTTT
TRBJ2-7	-	-	TRBV7-9	CSSSLAGRYEQYF	TGTTCCAGCAGCTTGGCAGGGAGGTACGAGCAGTACTTC
TRBJ2-5	TRBD2	-	TRBV18	CASSTRTLQGLAGEVEETQYF	TGTGCCAGCTCCACAAGAACACTACAGGGACTAGCGGGGGAGGTGGAGGAGACCCAGTACTTC
TRBJ1-4	-	few	TRBV2	CASSDGKLFF	TGTGCCAGCAGTGACGGAAAACTGTTTTTT
TRBJ1-1	TRBD1	-	TRBV7-3	CASSFGQGNTEAFF	TGTGCCAGCAGCTTCGGACAGGGGAACACTGAAGCTTTCTTT
TRBJ2-7	-	-	TRBV6-1	CASSPTLSGSYEQYF	TGTGCCAGCAGTCCCACTCTGTCAGGGTCCTACGAGCAGTACTTC
TRBJ2-3	TRBD2	-	TRBV28	CASTQAGQGRITRPGGPGDTQYF	TGTGCCAGCACCCAAGCGGGGCAAGGGCGGATAACCCGGCCCGGAGGTCCAGGAGATACGCAGTATTTT
TRBJ2-1	TRBD2	-	TRBV6-5	CASSYGGGSYNEQFF	TGTGCCAGCAGTTACGGGGGGGGATCCTACAATGAGCAGTTCTTC
TRBJ2-1	TRBD1	-	TRBV27	CASLQQGSAINEQFF	TGTGCCAGCCTACAACAGGGGTCGGCAATCAATGAGCAGTTCTTC
TRBJ1-2	-	-	TRBV18	CASSPGGQDGYGYTF	TGTGCCAGCTCACCAGGAGGGCAGGATGGCTATGGCTACACCTTC
TRBJ1-5	TRBD1	-	TRBV9	CASSVIGTGEDQPQHF	TGTGCCAGCAGCGTAATAGGGACAGGGGAGGATCAGCCCCAGCATTTT
TRBJ1-1	-	-	TRBV5-4	CASSWGTHTEAFF	TGTGCCAGCAGCTGGGGGACTCACACTGAAGCTTTCTTT
TRBJ1-1	TRBD1	-	TRBV6-5	CASSKRAGGTEAFF	TGTGCCAGCAGTAAGAGGGCAGGGGGCACTGAAGCTTTCTTT
TRBJ1-5	-	once	TRBV6-6	CASNLGNNQPQHF	TGTGCCAGCAATCTAGGAAACAATCAGCCCCAGCATTTT